Each of the 6 T cell receptor beta chains below was sequenced from the same sample in a study of shared clonotypes between healthy human individuals. Using immunoSEQ multiplex PCR, the repertoire was profiled, and TCRdb retains in-frame clones only, with some absent. Among about 600,000 clones, around 78% were seen once, and the ten largest hold around 12%. The specimen was PBMCs. These receptors all stem from a woman aged 40 to 49 in good health. Some clones in this sample may be carry-over from other donors' samples.

A note on this clone: One base away lies a much larger clone, so this may be a sequencing read error. The same CDR3 arises from other DNA sequences in this sample as well. The V call is TRBV6-1, the J call TRBJ2-2; no clear D gene. Germline CDR1 reads MNHNS; CDR2 reads SASEGT. The CDR3 has 14 residues. CDR3 DNA sequence: TGCGCCAGCAGTGAAGGCACGGACACCGGGGAGCTGTTTTTT. This encodes CASSEGTDTGELFF.

The chain carries TRBV5-1 and TRBJ2-1; D not resolved. V dropped 0 bases and J dropped 8 bases, with 9 bases sitting between them. CDR3 length equals 13 residues. Looked up from germline, CDR1 is SGHRS and CDR2 is YFSETQ. The chain's CDR3 is CASSLEAVDEQFF. The DNA of the CDR3 is TGCGCCAGCAGCTTGGAGGCAGTCGATGAGCAGTTCTTC.

The V gene is TRBV28, the J gene TRBJ1-5; no reliable D call. The CDR3 loop spans 14 amino acids. Trimming stripped 6 bases from V and 5 bases from J, with 14 bases between. The germline gives CDR1 MDHEN, CDR2 SYDVKM. The DNA for the CDR3 is TGTGCCAGCAGCTTCTTTGGCAGTTATCAGCCCCAGCATTTT. Protein: CASSFFGSYQPQHF.

This sequence joins TRBV12-1 and TRBJ1-2; no check of the table's D call, TRBD1, against the DNA was made. TRBV12-1 is a pseudogene. The CDR3 loop spans 16 amino acids. The CDR3 loop reads CASSDRDDRVGCGYTF. DNA of the CDR3: TGTGCCAGCAGCGACCGGGACGACAGGGTAGGCTGTGGCTACACCTTC.

The chain carries TRBV30 and TRBJ1-2, with D perhaps TRBD1 (6 bases). Germline V gives CDR1 GTSNPN, CDR2 SVGIG (reference sequence). This CDR3 has 13 amino acids. V was trimmed by 4 bases and J by 6 bases, leaving 15 bases between them. CDR3 sequence (DNA): TGTGCCTGGACCCCTTGGGGGGCAGATGGCTACACCTTC. It translates to CAWTPWGADGYTF. The full variable domain, in which reference TRBV30 and TRBJ1-2 provide the parts outside the CDR3, is SQTIHQWPATLVQPVGSPLSLECTVEGTSNPNLYWYRQAAGRGLQLLFYSVGIGQISSEVPQNLSASRPQDRQFILSSKKLLLSDSGFYLCAWTPWGADGYTFGSGTRLTVV.

The count of this clone is one. J is TRBJ2-7 and V is TRBV6-6, with 10 bases identical to TRBD2. The CDR3 covers 14 residues. Germline CDR1 reads MNHNY; CDR2 reads SVGAGI (reference sequence). Trimming took 4 bases from V and 5 from J; bases not matched to a gene: 5. CDR3 bases: TGTGCCAGCAGTTCTCGGCTAGCGGGGGACGAGCAGTACTTC. Its protein is CASSSRLAGDEQYF.